These 20 T cell receptor beta chains came from one sample sequenced in a study of siplizumab effects on memory and regulatory T cells. The method was immunoSEQ multiplex PCR; TCRdb's version includes in-frame clones alone and lacks a portion of them. The data contain 100,000 to 120,000 clones, over 85% of them seen just once; the ten biggest clones take up approximately 1.2%. Sequences were obtained from CD4+ T cells sorted from blood. The receptor set was obtained from a human donor in good health.

V and J are TRBV18 and TRBJ1-5; perhaps TRBD1 as D (6 bases). Trimming shortened V by 3 bases and J by 4 bases, and 13 bases separated the two germline ends. The CDR3 length is 15 residues. Looked up from germline, CDR1 is KGHSH and CDR2 is LQKENI. The CDR3 protein is CASSPPEGGNQPQHF. The CDR3, as DNA: TGTGCCAGCTCACCTCCCGAAGGGGGAAATCAGCCCCAGCATTTT.

The chain recombines TRBV2 with TRBJ1-2, with D unresolved. The CDR3 covers 13 residues. V was clipped by 6 bases and J by 6 bases, with 14 bases between them. The germline V gene has CDR1 SNHLY and CDR2 FYNNEI. The chain's CDR3 is CASSANQLNGYTF. Written as DNA, the CDR3 is TGTGCCAGCAGCGCCAACCAATTAAATGGCTACACCTTC.

The chain combines TRBV7-9 with TRBJ2-3, with 7 bases matching TRBD1. Germline-derived CDR1 and CDR2 are SEHNR and FQNEAQ (reference sequence). After removal of 5 bases from V and 1 base from J, the junction contained 0 bases not matched to a gene. The CDR3 consists of 13 residues. CDR3 protein: CASSTGGTDTQYF. The CDR3 bases are TGTGCCAGCAGCACAGGGGGCACAGATACGCAGTATTTT.

The V call is TRBV5-1, the J call TRBJ1-2; D gene unclear. This CDR3 contains 12 residues. V shed 0 bases and J shed 6 bases, with 6 bases lying between them. CDR1 and CDR2 from the germline V gene are SGHRS and YFSETQ. Written as DNA, the CDR3 is TGCGCCAGCAGCTTGGCCGGCGATGGCTACACCTTC. Translating it yields CASSLAGDGYTF.

The chain recombines TRBV7-3 with TRBJ2-3; TRBD2 might be the D (6 bases). Germline V CDR1 and CDR2: SGHTA, FQGTGA. Deletions cut 1 base from V and 5 bases from J, with 19 bases between. This CDR3 contains 17 residues. The CDR3 here is CASSLSGAVLGGDTQYF. Here the CDR3 DNA reads TGTGCCAGCAGCTTAAGCGGGGCCGTCCTCGGTGGAGATACGCAGTATTTT.

The J gene is TRBJ1-4, the V gene TRBV6-1; 10 bases agree with TRBD1. The CDR3 extends over 15 amino acids. Losses at the gene ends were 5 bases for V and 8 bases for J; bases not matched to a gene: 8. Germline V CDR1 and CDR2: MNHNS, SASEGT. CDR3 in DNA: TGTGCCAGCAGTACTCAGACAGGGGGCGCGGAAAAACTGTTTTTT. Protein sequence: CASSTQTGGAEKLFF.

Comments on this clone: Germline and junction disagree at one end, which may indicate a read error. V gene TRBV6-5 combines with J gene TRBJ2-7, with TRBD1 matching 7 bases. CDR3 size: 14 residues. The V gene's germline CDR1 is MNHEY and CDR2 SVGAGI. The CDR3 nucleotides read TGTGCCATCAGTGACCACGGGACAGCCTACGAGCAGTACTTC. This gives the protein CAISDHGTAYEQYF.

The chain has TRBV29-1 and TRBJ2-2; 7 positions agree with TRBD2. Per germline, CDR1 SQVTM and CDR2 ANQGSEA. The CDR3 runs to 14 residues. The ends lost 4 bases at V and 1 base at J; junction bases unmatched: 3. The CDR3 is CSVAAGENTGELFF. CDR3 DNA: TGCAGCGTTGCCGCGGGAGAGAACACCGGGGAGCTGTTTTTT.

The chain links TRBV6-6 to TRBJ2-7; no clear D gene. The V end lost 5 bases, the J end lost 7 bases, and 18 bases lay between the germline ends. Per germline, CDR1 MNHNY and CDR2 SVGAGI (reference sequence). The CDR3 contains 14 residues. The CDR3 here is CASSPRRPSGEQYF. CDR3 DNA: TGTGCCAGCAGTCCCCGCCGCCCTTCCGGGGAGCAGTACTTC.

In this sample, this clone turned up once. The rearrangement joins TRBV30 to TRBJ1-1; no reliable D call. The germline CDR1 and CDR2 sequences are GTSNPN and SVGIG (reference sequence). V lost 2 bases and J 2 bases, leaving 12 bases between the germline ends. The CDR3 loop spans 14 amino acids. CDR3 loop: CAWSRNDGNTEAFF. The CDR3 region has the DNA TGTGCCTGGAGTAGAAATGACGGAAACACTGAAGCTTTCTTT.

J is TRBJ1-5 and V is TRBV7-9, with D possibly being TRBD1 (5 bases). Trimming removed 5 bases from V and 7 bases from J, with 12 bases in between. The CDR3 is 13 residues long. The germline CDR1 and CDR2 sequences are SEHNR and FQNEAQ (reference sequence). DNA of the CDR3: TGTGCCAGCAGCGCGCAAGGGGACCAGCCCCAGCATTTT. Protein product: CASSAQGDQPQHF.

The V gene is TRBV2, the J gene TRBJ2-3, with D unresolved. The CDR3 is made up of 15 amino acids. V lost 6 bases to trimming and J lost 2 bases, with 15 bases between them. Germline V lookup: CDR1 SNHLY, CDR2 FYNNEI. DNA of the CDR3: TGTGCCAGCAGCCCACAAGGCACCCTCACAGATACGCAGTATTTT. As protein: CASSPQGTLTDTQYF.

The rearrangement links TRBV4-1 to TRBJ2-3; 9 bases line up with TRBD2. Germline V CDR1 and CDR2: MGHRA, YSYEKL. This CDR3 is built from 22 residues. After removal of 5 bases from V and 6 bases from J, the junction contained 30 bases not matched to a gene. The CDR3 loop reads CASSDVGWRATSGNGHRDTQYF. The CDR3, as DNA: TGCGCCAGCAGCGACGTAGGTTGGAGAGCGACTAGCGGAAACGGCCATCGGGATACGCAGTATTTT.

The rearrangement links TRBV5-6 to TRBJ2-2; D is possibly TRBD1 (5 bases). Trimming cost V 2 bases and J 5 bases, with 19 bases left between them. Germline lookup yields CDR1 SGHDT and CDR2 YYEEEE. This CDR3 comprises 17 residues. The CDR3 sequence is CASSFDSSSYMTGELFF. The CDR3 DNA sequence: TGTGCCAGCAGCTTTGACAGTAGCTCGTATATGACCGGGGAGCTGTTTTTT. The complete variable domain, with remaining parts taken from reference TRBV5-6 and TRBJ2-2, reads DAGVTQSPTHLIKTRGQQVTLRCSPKSGHDTVSWYQQALGQGPQFIFQYYEEEERQRGNFPDRFSGHQFPNYSSELNVNALLLGDSALYLCASSFDSSSYMTGELFFGEGSRLTVL.

This clone was detected once. The rearrangement links TRBV19 to TRBJ1-1; 8 bases fit TRBD1. This CDR3 region has 13 residues. Trimming took 6 bases from V and 6 from J; bases not matched to a gene: 6. Germline V gene data show CDR1 as LNHDA and CDR2 as SQIVND (reference sequence). CDR3: CASSMDREAEAFF. CDR3 sequence (DNA): TGTGCCAGTAGCATGGACAGGGAGGCTGAAGCTTTCTTT.

The chain joins TRBV4-2 to TRBJ2-7, with 10 bases aligning to TRBD1. This CDR3 has 16 residues. With 1 base clipped from V and 2 bases from J, the junction kept 5 bases outside the gene matches. CDR1 is LGHNA and CDR2 is YNFKEQ in the germline V gene. CDR3 nucleotide sequence: TGTGCCAGCAGCCAAGCTCTGGACAGGGGGACCTACGAGCAGTACTTC. This sequence encodes CASSQALDRGTYEQYF.

The CDR3 sequence: CASSLGGGAADTQYF. The CDR3 DNA reads TGTGCCAGCAGCTTGGGCGGGGGGGCCGCCGATACGCAGTATTTT. This rearrangement joins TRBV5-8 to TRBJ2-3; 9 bases align to TRBD2. The trim removed 0 bases at V and 6 bases at J, leaving 5 bases unmatched. This CDR3 comprises 15 residues. CDR1 and CDR2 from the germline V gene are SGHTS and YDEGEE. Using reference TRBV5-8 and TRBJ2-3 for the parts outside the CDR3, the full variable domain is EAGVTQSPTHLIKTRGQQATLRCSPISGHTSVYWYQQALGLGLQFLLWYDEGEERNRGNFPPRFSGRQFPNYSSELNVNALELEDSALYLCASSLGGGAADTQYFGPGTRLTVL.

CDR3 in DNA: TGTGCCAGTAGACCCCTACAAGGAGAAAAACTGTTTTTT. The encoded protein is CASRPLQGEKLFF. The V gene is TRBV19, the J gene TRBJ1-4; D is uncertain. The V end lost 6 bases, the J end lost 8 bases, and 13 bases lay between the germline ends. This CDR3 has 13 residues. Germline loops: CDR1 LNHDA, CDR2 SQIVND (reference sequence).

This chain uses TRBV4-1 with TRBJ1-2; TRBD1 is a possible D gene (5 bases). Germline CDR1 and CDR2: MGHRA and YSYEKL. With 1 base removed from V and 2 bases from J, the gap between germline ends came to 14 bases. CDR3 length: 16 amino acids. CDR3 residues: CASSQGFTTANYGYTF. The CDR3, as DNA: TGCGCCAGCAGCCAAGGGTTTACGACAGCCAACTATGGCTACACCTTC.

The rearrangement uses TRBV2 and TRBJ2-4; a possible D gene is TRBD2 (6 bases). CDR1 is SNHLY and CDR2 is FYNNEI in the germline V gene. The CDR3 spans 19 residues. The ends were cut back, 5 bases at V and 0 bases at J, with 23 bases in the middle. CDR3 in amino acids: CASSKHGTGTLLAKNIQYF. CDR3 in DNA: TGTGCCAGCAGTAAGCACGGGACTGGCACCCTTCTAGCCAAAAACATTCAGTACTTC.